The 30 T cell receptor beta chains given below trace back to one sample, sequenced in a study of CD4 and CD8 cells across lung adenocarcinoma regions. One entry per CDR3 protein, called by TCRdb with MiXCR from the PCR reads. The table includes just over 20,000 distinct CDR3 sequences, around half detected once. The material sequenced was CD8+ T cells from the center of a lung tumor. Source of these receptors: a female donor with lung adenocarcinoma. The CD4 and CD8 labels of this study may be unreliable.

This clonotype was detected ten times or more. V gene TRBV6-1 combines with J gene TRBJ1-2; maybe TRBD1 (6 bases). This CDR3 region has 12 residues. CDR1 and CDR2 (germline): MNHNS, SASEGT. V was trimmed by 7 bases and J by 4 bases, leaving 10 bases between them. The CDR3 nucleotides read TGTGCCAGCACTCGGACAGCCTATGGCTACACCTTC. Translated: CASTRTAYGYTF.

In DNA form, the CDR3 reads TGTGCCAGAAGTTCCGGGACTAGCGGTTACAATGAGCAGTTCTTC. Amino acids: CARSSGTSGYNEQFF. This sequence joins TRBV5-3 and TRBJ2-1, with 11 bases aligning to TRBD2. TRBV5-3 is an open reading frame whose function is uncertain. This CDR3 spans 15 amino acids. Unmatched junction bases numbered 5, after V lost 5 bases and J lost 4 bases.

This clonotype was seen a single time. V is TRBV20-1 and J is TRBJ2-5, with D hard to call. The length of the CDR3 is 11 residues. V was cut by 6 bases and J by 3 bases, with 8 bases left in between. The V gene's germline CDR1 is DFQATT and CDR2 SNEGSKA (reference sequence). The CDR3 sequence: CSAQVEETQYF. The CDR3 nucleotides are TGCAGTGCCCAGGTTGAAGAGACCCAGTACTTC.

This clonotype was counted many times. This chain joins TRBV11-2 and TRBJ2-7; no clear D. CDR1 is SGHAT and CDR2 is FQNNGV in the germline V gene. Trimming took 1 base from V and 2 from J, leaving 9 bases between them. This CDR3 region has 14 residues. For the CDR3, the DNA is TGTGCCAGCAGCTTAGTGGACGCCGCCTACGAGCAGTACTTC. Residues: CASSLVDAAYEQYF.

Details on this clonotype: The junction and the germline gene differ at one end; a read error may be behind it. The V call is TRBV7-2, the J call TRBJ2-3; a weak D match, TRBD2 (6 bases). The CDR3 has 15 residues. Germline CDR1 and CDR2: SGHTA and FQGNSA. DNA for the CDR3: TGTGCCAGCAGCTCGGAACCGGGAGCCGAAGATACGCAGTATTTC. Protein sequence: CASSSEPGAEDTQYF.

The J gene is TRBJ2-1, the V gene TRBV6-1; possibly TRBD2 for D (7 bases). The J call may be wrong; the DNA end is better matched by TRBJ2-5. CDR1 MNHNS and CDR2 SASEGT come from the germline V gene. The CDR3 contains 17 residues. The CDR3 sequence: CASSDTRGPVDQETQYF. In DNA, the CDR3 is TGTGCCAGCAGTGATACGCGGGGGCCGGTAGATCAAGAGACCCAGTACTTC.

The chain uses TRBV6-1 and TRBJ1-6; TRBD1 aligns across 7 bases. Germline CDR1 MNHNS, CDR2 SASEGT. Germline trimming cut 5 bases from V and 7 bases from J; bases unmatched to any gene: 8. CDR3 length: 15 amino acids. The DNA for the CDR3 is TGTGCCAGCAGTCCCCGGGACAGATCCAATTCACCCCTCCACTTT. This sequence encodes CASSPRDRSNSPLHF.

By sample fraction, this clonotype is medium-sized. The chain employs TRBV6-1 and TRBJ2-1; 7 bases match TRBD2. The CDR3 has 15 amino acids. V trimming: 6 bases; J trimming: 2 bases; junction bases outside the gene matches: 7. The germline V gene encodes CDR1 MNHNS and CDR2 SASEGT. The DNA for the CDR3 is TGTGCCAGCAGCGGCCGCGGGGGAGCCTACAATGAGCAGTTCTTC. Encoded protein: CASSGRGGAYNEQFF.

This clonotype showed up just a few times. The CDR3 region has the DNA TGTGCTAGTGGTCGGGGGCAACAAGAGCTGTTTTTT. This encodes CASGRGQQELFF. The rearrangement joins TRBV12-5 to TRBJ2-2; D tentatively fits TRBD1 or TRBD2 (6 bases each). CDR1 is LGHNT, CDR2 FRNRAP, per germline. The CDR3 has 12 amino acids. The V gene lost 5 bases and the J gene lost 11 bases, with 12 bases spanning the gap.

This clonotype is a singleton in its sample. The J gene is TRBJ2-1, the V gene TRBV5-1; 10 bases map to TRBD2. Trimming took 4 bases from V and 8 from J; bases not matched to a gene: 3. Germline V gives CDR1 SGHRS, CDR2 YFSETQ. This CDR3 region has 13 residues. The CDR3 loop is CASSPGTSDEQFF. Here the CDR3 DNA reads TGCGCCAGCAGCCCCGGGACTAGCGATGAGCAGTTCTTC.

In DNA, the CDR3 is TGTGCCAGCAGCCAAGTGAGGGGCGGTGAGCAGTTCTTC. It specifies CASSQVRGGEQFF. V is TRBV6-1 and J is TRBJ2-1, with D possibly being TRBD1 or TRBD2 (5 bases each). CDR1 MNHNS and CDR2 SASEGT come from the germline V gene. Between the trimmed V and J ends, which lost 6 bases and 9 bases, there was a span of 15 bases. This CDR3 is built from 13 residues.

The chain links TRBV27 to TRBJ2-4; no firm D call. V lost 9 bases and J lost 12, with 18 bases in between. Germline values: CDR1 MNHEY, CDR2 SMNVEV (reference sequence). The CDR3 spans 12 residues. The CDR3 DNA reads as TGTGCCAGGCTGCGACCCAAAGACACTCAGTACTTC. Residues: CARLRPKDTQYF.

The table lists this clonotype with a count of one. This chain uses TRBV10-2 with TRBJ2-4, with TRBD2 matching over 8 bases. Germline lookup yields CDR1 WSHSY and CDR2 SAAADI. The CDR3 is 16 residues long. The junction had 8 bases not matched to a gene; V was cut back by 6 bases and J by 1 base. CDR3 nucleotides: TGCGCCAGCAGGAACCCGGGACTAGGGGCCAAAAACATTCAGTACTTC. Translated, it gives CASRNPGLGAKNIQYF.

V and J are TRBV10-1 and TRBJ2-4; 8 bases are a match to TRBD1. The CDR3 length is 14 residues. Germline V gene lookup returns CDR1 WNHNN and CDR2 SYGVQD (reference sequence). The CDR3 bases are TGCCGCAGCAGGGGGCAGAGAGCCAAAGATACGCAGTACTTC. It translates to CRSRGQRAKDTQYF.

This clonotype is deemed large. The genes are TRBV6-1 and TRBJ2-3; 13 bases are a match to TRBD2. The germline gives CDR1 MNHNS, CDR2 SASEGT. Germline trimming cut 6 bases from V and 6 bases from J; bases unmatched to any gene: 9. The CDR3 totals 16 residues. The CDR3 is CASRRRTSGRPDTQYF. DNA of the CDR3: TGTGCCAGCAGAAGAAGGACTAGCGGGAGACCCGATACGCAGTATTTT.

This chain uses TRBV5-1 with TRBJ2-1; D ambiguous. The J call may be wrong; the DNA end is better matched by TRBJ2-7. Germline-derived CDR1 and CDR2 are SGHRS and YFSETQ. CDR3 length: 14 amino acids. CDR3: CASSPGPHNDEQYF. CDR3 nucleotides: TGCGCCAGCAGCCCAGGACCCCACAACGACGAGCAGTACTTC.

This clonotype showed up many times. The rearrangement links TRBV4-2 to TRBJ2-2, with TRBD2 matching 9 bases. CDR3 length: 20 residues. The V segment lost 0 bases and the J segment 3 bases; nucleotides outside the gene matches: 14. Germline V gene sequence: CDR1 LGHNA, CDR2 YNFKEQ. In nucleotides, the CDR3 is TGTGCCAGCAGCCAAGAGATGAGTCGGAGGCGGGAGGGTTACACCGGGGAGCTGTTTTTT. It yields the protein CASSQEMSRRREGYTGELFF.

In this sample, this clonotype turned up once. The chain joins TRBV6-1 to TRBJ2-5, with 7 bases lining up with TRBD2. V shed 8 bases, J shed 11 bases, and the junction held 11 bases outside the gene matches. This CDR3 is built from 12 residues. Per germline, CDR1 MNHNS and CDR2 SASEGT. The CDR3: CASRALREGQYF. DNA for the CDR3: TGTGCCAGCCGGGCCCTCAGGGAGGGGCAGTACTTC.

This clonotype was observed a few times. The CDR3 DNA reads as TGTGCCAGCAGTTACGCTCCGGGACTAGGGCGAACTAAAGATACGCAGTATTTT. Translation gives CASSYAPGLGRTKDTQYF. The gene calls are TRBV6-5 and TRBJ2-3, with 8 bases aligning to TRBD2. V gave up 2 bases and J gave up 5 bases; unmatched junction bases: 15. The CDR3 runs 18 residues. Per germline, CDR1 MNHEY and CDR2 SVGAGI.

As to this clonotype: A read error may account for a junction end that differs from germline. The chain joins TRBV27 to TRBJ2-3; a weak D match, TRBD1 (7 bases). The germline V gene has CDR1 MNHEY and CDR2 SMNVEV (reference sequence). The CDR3 sequence is 15 residues long. This CDR3 reads CAAGQGGGLKETQYF. In DNA form, the CDR3 reads TGTGCCGCGGGGCAGGGGGGCGGTCTCAAAGAGACGCAGTATTTC.

This clonotype came up many times. This chain joins TRBV10-1 and TRBJ1-5; TRBD1 matches at 10 bases. This CDR3 is built from 19 residues. V lost 7 bases to trimming and J lost 5 bases; unmatched junction nucleotides: 20. CDR1 and CDR2 from the germline V gene are WNHNN and SYGVQD (reference sequence). The CDR3 coding sequence is TGCGCCAGCATGAGGACCGGGTTGGTGGACAGGGGGGCAGATCAGCCCCAGCATTTT. Its protein product is CASMRTGLVDRGADQPQHF.

This clonotype has just a few counts. With a much larger clone just one base away, this may be a read error. The rearrangement joins TRBV27 to TRBJ2-1; D not certain. The CDR3 has 11 residues. Germline assignment: CDR1 MNHEY and CDR2 SMNVEV (reference sequence). V was clipped by 4 bases and J by 10 bases, with 8 bases between them. The DNA for the CDR3 is TGTGCCAGCAGTTCCAGTGACGAGCAGTTCTTC. Translation: CASSSSDEQFF.

This clonotype was recorded only once. The chain carries TRBV27 and TRBJ1-6; 10 bases line up with TRBD1. The CDR3 length is 16 residues. Germline loops: CDR1 MNHEY, CDR2 SMNVEV (reference sequence). V lost 4 bases, J lost 9 bases, and 9 bases stayed unmatched. CDR3 sequence (DNA): TGTGCCAGCAGTTCCACTCGACAGGGGGCGGGTTCACCCCTCCACTTT. This encodes CASSSTRQGAGSPLHF.

This rearrangement joins TRBV10-3 to TRBJ1-1; D remains ambiguous. The germline gives CDR1 ENHRY, CDR2 SYGVKD. The CDR3 is 13 residues long. V was clipped by 3 bases and J by 7 bases, with 12 bases between them. The CDR3 loop is CAISDWGKDEAFF. The DNA of the CDR3 is TGTGCCATCAGTGATTGGGGTAAGGATGAAGCTTTCTTT.

The gene calls are TRBV7-9 and TRBJ1-1; D not resolved. Germline V gene sequence: CDR1 SEHNR, CDR2 FQNEAQ (reference sequence). Trimming left V 11 bases short and J 1 base short, with 20 bases between. There are 15 residues in the CDR3. The CDR3 loop is CAAIPNALSNTEAFF. CDR3 coding DNA: TGTGCCGCTATACCAAATGCGCTCTCGAACACTGAAGCTTTCTTT.

The CDR3 sequence is CASSYSYLDEQYF. DNA for the CDR3: TGTGCCAGCAGTTACTCTTATTTGGACGAGCAGTACTTC. This chain uses TRBV6-5 with TRBJ2-1, with no clear D. The J call may be wrong; the DNA end is better matched by TRBJ2-7. The CDR3 sequence is 13 residues long. The germline V gene has CDR1 MNHEY and CDR2 SVGAGI.

This clonotype was detected many times. The rearrangement uses TRBV12-3 or TRBV12-4 and TRBJ2-3; D is unresolved. Trimming took 6 bases from V and 4 from J, leaving 20 bases between them. The CDR3 has 16 residues. The CDR3 DNA sequence: TGTGCCAGCAGCCGCTTCTCGGGCGCAACGGCAGATACGCAGTATTTT. This gives the protein CASSRFSGATADTQYF.

This clonotype was detected many times. A read error may be the cause here, since a much bigger clone is one base away. The chain combines TRBV6-5 with TRBJ2-1; D may be TRBD2 (5 bases). The J call may be in error: the DNA end matches TRBJ2-7 better. Germline-derived CDR1 and CDR2 are MNHEY and SVGAGI. The CDR3 runs 13 residues. This CDR3 is CASSFTSRVEQYF. In DNA form, the CDR3 reads TGTGCCAGCAGTTTTACTAGTAGGGTTGAGCAGTACTTC.

In this sample, this clonotype turned up many times. The chain employs TRBV4-1 and TRBJ2-3; no definite D call. Trimming removed 0 bases at V and 2 bases at J, with 9 bases between. Germline-derived CDR1 and CDR2 are MGHRA and YSYEKL. This CDR3 is built from 15 residues. CDR3: CASSQDRYSTDTQYF. CDR3 DNA: TGCGCCAGCAGCCAAGATCGATATTCCACAGATACGCAGTATTTT.

The chain couples TRBV6-1 to TRBJ2-2, with D perhaps assigned TRBD1 or TRBD2 (5 bases each). V lost 6 bases and J 16 bases, leaving 21 bases between the germline ends. This CDR3 has 13 amino acids. The germline CDR1 and CDR2 sequences are MNHNS and SASEGT. In nucleotides, the CDR3 is TGTGCCAGCAGACTTCTCGGGACCGGGACGCAGTTTTTT. The encoded protein is CASRLLGTGTQFF.